This T cell receptor beta chain emerged from a study of T cell responses to AZD1222 COVID-19 vaccine. Turning to this clone: Its target is not known.

V dropped 3 bases and J dropped 8 bases, with 13 bases sitting between them. This CDR3 has 13 amino acids. The germline gives CDR1 LNHDA, CDR2 SQIVND (reference sequence). Overall study results and limits: Nearly half of spike-specific TCRs reportedly go after variant regions that carry no mutations. Researchers took repertoire samples only after the peak T cell response had come. There were mostly white British donors and more females than males, and clonal diversity was possibly underestimated.

Repertoires were generated with immunoSEQ multiplex PCR, while TCRdb's copy carries only in-frame clones and drops some. This table holds 90,000 to 120,000 clones, 92% found once. The material sequenced was peripheral blood, taken 28 days after the second AZD1222 dose. This sequence joins TRBV19 and TRBJ1-2, with TRBD1 as a possible D gene (5 bases). This sequence was found in an adult who received the AZD1222 COVID-19 vaccine. The CDR3 DNA reads as TGTGCCAGTAGTATTGCAGGGAACGGCGGCTACACCTTC. It codes for CASSIAGNGGYTF.